A single sample gave rise to the 4 T cell receptor beta chains below, sequenced in a study of identical twins. TCRdb recomputed calls from the 5' RACE reads with MiXCR, one row per CDR3 protein. Here the sample spans about 530,000 distinct CDR3 sequences, around 15% being singletons. These data were also reused for a study on yellow fever vaccine responses in identical twins.

Specimen: CD4+ T cells sorted from blood. The source is a woman between 18 and 29 years old in good health.

The chain employs TRBV11-1 and TRBJ2-1; the match to TRBD2 covers 15 bases. The CDR3 runs 18 residues. Germline V gene data show CDR1 as SGHAT and CDR2 as FQDESV (reference sequence). After removal of 5 bases from V and 6 bases from J, the junction contained 11 bases not matched to a gene. CDR3 residues: CASSPGLAGGVFLNEQFF. The CDR3, as DNA: TGTGCCAGCAGCCCGGGACTAGCGGGAGGAGTTTTTCTCAATGAGCAGTTCTTC.

This clonotype was seen ten or more times. The V call is TRBV7-2, the J call TRBJ1-4, with 7 nucleotides matching TRBD1. Germline V gives CDR1 SGHTA, CDR2 FQGNSA. V dropped 1 base and J dropped 8; count of bases not matched to a gene: 7. The CDR3 consists of 15 residues. The CDR3 sequence: CASSLVVTGREKLFF. The CDR3 DNA reads TGTGCCAGCAGCTTAGTCGTGACAGGGCGGGAAAAACTGTTTTTT. Together with reference TRBV7-2 and TRBJ1-4, the CDR3 gives the full variable domain: GAGVSQSPSNKVTEKGKDVELRCDPISGHTALYWYRQSLGQGLEFLIYFQGNSAPDKSGLPSDRFSAERTGGSVSTLTIQRTQQEDSAVYLCASSLVVTGREKLFFGSGTQLSVL.

The table lists this clonotype with a few counts. This chain joins TRBV5-1 and TRBJ2-7; TRBD1 matches 8 bases. V gave up 5 bases and J gave up 3 bases; unmatched junction bases: 7. Germline CDR1 is SGHRS and CDR2 is YFSETQ. This CDR3 is 14 amino acids long. The CDR3 DNA reads as TGCGCCAGCAGAGAATCGGGACAGGTCTACGAGCAGTACTTC. This encodes CASRESGQVYEQYF.

This clonotype has a count of ten or more. The rearrangement uses TRBV4-2 and TRBJ2-2; D remains unclear. V shed 3 bases and J shed 5 bases, with 7 bases lying between them. CDR1 and CDR2 (germline): LGHNA, YNFKEQ. CDR3 length: 13 amino acids. CDR3: CASSHPKTGELFF. Here the CDR3 DNA reads TGTGCCAGCAGCCATCCCAAGACCGGGGAGCTGTTTTTT.